This T cell receptor (beta chain) derives from a study of blood T cell repertoires in COVID-19. Across the whole study: Specimens from acute and convalescent COVID-19 originated in the United States, Italy and Spain. T cells, B-cell-depleted T cells, or PBMCs provided the cDNA or gDNA that served as material.

In the authors' methods: Quantification of nucleated cells was approximated via reference gene primer amplification. The assay was immunoSEQ multiplex PCR, and TCRdb's table has in-frame clones only and misses some. D and trimming come from the DNA, and the V and J calls and clone size come from that table. The sample holds 65,000 to 85,000 clones, roughly 80% seen once. The sequencing input was peripheral blood. This clonotype was obtained from a woman aged 60 to 75 with acute or convalescent COVID-19.

The CDR3 bases are TGTGCCAGCAGCTCGCAGACCGGGAGCTCCTACAATGAGCAGTTCTTC. Protein sequence: CASSSQTGSSYNEQFF. The chain joins TRBV7-3 to TRBJ2-1; possible D gene TRBD2, 6 bases. Germline CDR1 and CDR2: SGHTA and FQGTGA. Between the trimmed V and J ends, which lost 4 bases and 0 bases, there was a span of 13 bases. The CDR3 has 16 amino acids.